The present TCR beta chain was sequenced within a study of radiotherapy plus CTLA-4 blockade in lung cancer. Study information: The study recorded objective responses in roughly 20% of patients and disease control in 31%. Study-level findings and limits: Dynamics of early blood T cell clones, together with interferon-beta, were reportedly the best predictors of response. Following radiotherapy plus ipilimumab, tumor-derived TCR clones expanded in the blood.

V lost 5 bases, J lost 3 bases, and 10 bases lay in between. Germline values: CDR1 SNHLY, CDR2 FYNNEI. The CDR3 runs to 14 residues. Each patient with chemo-refractory metastatic non-small-cell lung cancer was treated with focal radiation plus CTLA-4 blockade using ipilimumab. Some clones are missing from TCRdb's copy, which holds only in-frame ones; the method was immunoSEQ multiplex PCR. This table holds around 82,000 clones, more than 80% found once. This clone has only one observation. Antigen specificity is unknown. This material consisted of peripheral blood, taken from a patient treated with radiotherapy plus ipilimumab. J is TRBJ1-4 and V is TRBV2; D not resolved. This clonotype was obtained from a human donor with non-small cell lung cancer who had stable disease on radiotherapy plus ipilimumab. The DNA for the CDR3 is TGTGCCAGCAGTCAGACTAGCGCTAATGAAAAACTGTTTTTT. This translates into CASSQTSANEKLFF.